Listed below are T cell receptor beta chains from one sample, sequenced in a study of identical twins. TCRdb re-called the 5' RACE reads through MiXCR, storing one row per CDR3 protein. The sample consists of approximately 470,000 distinct CDR3 sequences, approximately 15% of them appearing once. These data were also reused for a study on yellow fever vaccine responses in identical twins.

Material for sequencing was CD4+ T cells sorted from blood. These receptors were obtained from a woman aged 18-29 years in good health. CDR3s include the opening cysteine and the closing phenylalanine or tryptophan. A D gene is named only where the DNA matches it firmly. Clone size is not always given. Where it is, it says once, few, many or a class for expanded clones.

clone_size j_call d_call v_call cdr3_nt cdr3_aa
few TRBJ2-5 TRBD2 TRBV6-5 TGTGCCAGCAGTTACTCGATGGGGGGGAGTGAGACCCAGTACTTC CASSYSMGGSETQYF
NA TRBJ2-7 NA TRBV7-2 TGTGCCAGCAGCTTAGGTGGGACGGCGGCCGAGCAGTACTTC CASSLGGTAAEQYF
NA TRBJ2-5 NA TRBV10-3 TGTGCCATGAGGGGAAACCAAGAGACCCAGTACTTC CAMRGNQETQYF
few TRBJ2-7 NA TRBV4-1 TGCGCCAGCAGCCAAGATGTGGGGGCAGCTCAACTCTACGAGCAGTACTTC CASSQDVGAAQLYEQYF
NA TRBJ1-4 NA TRBV6-2/TRBV6-3 TGTGCCAGCAGACCTTCAGGTTCCGGTAATGAAAAACTGTTTTTT CASRPSGSGNEKLFF
few TRBJ2-1 NA TRBV6-5 TGTGCCAGCAGTTACTCAAGGGGGGGCATCAACAATGAGCAGTTCTTC CASSYSRGGINNEQFF
few TRBJ2-1 NA TRBV4-3 TGCGCCAGCAGCCAAGAGGAGGGGGTGGACAATGAGCAGTTCTTC CASSQEEGVDNEQFF
few TRBJ2-1 TRBD2 TRBV24-1 TGTGCCACCAGTGGGCGGACTAGCGGCTACAATGAGCAGTTCTTC CATSGRTSGYNEQFF
NA TRBJ2-4 NA TRBV19 TGTGCCAGTAGTATACTTGGGACGGACATTCAGTACTTC CASSILGTDIQYF
NA TRBJ1-2 NA TRBV6-1 TGTGCCAGCACCTACGGTGGAATTGTTGGCTACACCTTC CASTYGGIVGYTF
few TRBJ2-3 TRBD2 TRBV7-6 TGTGCCAGCAGCCCCCCGACTAGCGCAGGAGATACGCAGTATTTT CASSPPTSAGDTQYF
few TRBJ1-4 TRBD1 TRBV6-1 TGTGCCAGCAGAACTTCCCGGGACAGCCAAAAACTGTTTTTT CASRTSRDSQKLFF
few TRBJ2-3 NA TRBV12-3/TRBV12-4 TGTGCCAGCTCGGGGACAAACTCGCAGTATTTT CASSGTNSQYF
few TRBJ2-5 NA TRBV5-1 TGCGCCAGCAGCTTGGGGGGAGCGGTTACCCAAGAGACCCAGTACTTC CASSLGGAVTQETQYF
few TRBJ2-2 NA TRBV2 TGTGCCAGCGGCCTCCCCCCGGGACGGATTAACACCGGGGAGCTGTTTTTT CASGLPPGRINTGELFF
few TRBJ2-2 NA TRBV6-5 TGTGCCAGCAGTTACGATGGGGGTAACACCGGGGAGCTGTTTTTT CASSYDGGNTGELFF
NA TRBJ2-1 NA TRBV20-1 TGCAGTGCTAGCCCTCCGGGTGCGCGGGGGCCAGACGACAATGAGCAGTTCTTC CSASPPGARGPDDNEQFF
NA TRBJ2-7 TRBD1 TRBV5-6 TGTGCCAGCAGCTTCGGGACAGGGGGATTCACCTACGAGCAGTACTTC CASSFGTGGFTYEQYF
NA TRBJ2-3 NA TRBV5-1 TGCGCCAGCAGCTTGGGACAGACGCCAGATACGCAGTATTTT CASSLGQTPDTQYF
many TRBJ1-1 TRBD1 TRBV7-6 TGTGCCAGCAGCGGGAACAGGGGGCCGGGAACTGAAGCTTTCTTT CASSGNRGPGTEAFF
few TRBJ2-3 NA TRBV29-1 TGCAGCGTTGAGAGAGACACCGGAGATACGCAGTATTTT CSVERDTGDTQYF
many TRBJ1-5 NA TRBV29-1 TGCAGCGTTGGGGGTAGCAATCAGCCCCAGCATTTT CSVGGSNQPQHF
few TRBJ2-3 TRBD2 TRBV27 TGTGCCAGCAGTCCGACGGGTAGCGGGCCAGATACGCAGTATTTT CASSPTGSGPDTQYF
NA TRBJ1-1 NA TRBV7-2 TGTGCCAGCAGCATGAAACAGGCTTCTGAAGCTTTCTTT CASSMKQASEAFF
many TRBJ2-1 TRBD2 TRBV14 TGTGCCAGCAGTCGCCGGACTAGCGTCGCCTACAATGAGCAGTTCTTC CASSRRTSVAYNEQFF
NA TRBJ2-7 NA TRBV7-9 TGTGCCAGCAGACCTCAGGGTACCTACGAGCAGTACTTC CASRPQGTYEQYF
few TRBJ2-1 TRBD1 TRBV7-6 TGTGCCAGCAGCTTAGATCCCGGGACAGGGCTTCTAAATGAGCAGTTCTTC CASSLDPGTGLLNEQFF
NA TRBJ2-5 NA TRBV28 TGTGCCAGCAGTTTGGGGTTGAGGGAGCGCGAGACCCAGTACTTC CASSLGLRERETQYF
NA TRBJ2-1 TRBD2 TRBV20-1 TGCAGTGCTAGAAAAATCCCCGGGACTAGCGGGGGGAGCTCCTACAATGAGCAGTTCTTC CSARKIPGTSGGSSYNEQFF
few TRBJ2-3 NA TRBV10-2 TGCGCCATCTCGAGAGGCGGGAGCACAGATACGCAGTATTTT CAISRGGSTDTQYF
few TRBJ1-6 TRBD1 TRBV20-1 TGCAGTGCTGGGGACAGGGCGAATTCACCCCTCCACTTT CSAGDRANSPLHF
NA TRBJ2-3 NA TRBV27 TGTGCCAGCAGTTACAGGAGCACAGATACGCAGTATTTT CASSYRSTDTQYF
few TRBJ2-3 TRBD2 TRBV5-6 TGTGCCAGCAGCTTCCCAGCGGGGACCACAGATACGCAGTATTTT CASSFPAGTTDTQYF
NA TRBJ2-5 NA TRBV7-9 TGTGCCAGCAGCTTACACGGGGGCAATTCCAAGACCCAGTACTTC CASSLHGGNSKTQYF
few TRBJ2-7 NA TRBV6-2/TRBV6-3 TGTGCCAGCAGTGTATTACCCTACGAGCAGTACTTC CASSVLPYEQYF
few TRBJ2-1 TRBD2 TRBV5-5 TGTGCCAGCAGCTTCCTAGCGGGGTACAATGAGCAGTTCTTC CASSFLAGYNEQFF
NA TRBJ1-6 NA TRBV12-3/TRBV12-4 TGTGCCAGCAGTCTTCTGGGAACAAATTCACCCCTCCACTTT CASSLLGTNSPLHF